This is a list of T cell receptor beta chains from one sample in a study of low-dose radiotherapy and immunotherapy resistance in tumors. MiXCR, run by TCRdb on the reads, gives a single entry per CDR3 protein. The sample includes tens of thousands of distinct CDR3 sequences, around 50% of them seen just once. The specimen was PBMCs, collected after low-dose radiotherapy plus immunotherapy. The receptors here all came from a male donor with gallbladder cancer. Both conserved end residues are part of each CDR3. D genes are given only for firm matches. Part of the rows lack a size; the others show once, few, many or a class for expanded clones.

d_call,clone_size,v_call,j_call,cdr3_aa,cdr3_nt
TRBD2,NA,TRBV2,TRBJ2-1,CASSPSPSGSWGEQFF,TGTGCCAGCAGTCCCTCCCCAAGCGGGAGTTGGGGTGAGCAGTTCTTC
TRBD2,many,TRBV7-2,TRBJ2-3,CASSPRISGRGRSTDTQYF,TGTGCCAGCAGCCCCCGAATTAGCGGGAGGGGGAGGAGCACAGATACGCAGTATTTT
NA,medium-sized,TRBV24-1,TRBJ2-3,CATRPVPGTDTQYF,TGTGCCACCCGGCCGGTCCCTGGCACAGATACGCAGTATTTT
TRBD2,many,TRBV20-1,TRBJ2-1,CSARDLGLAGVTMSSLF,TGCAGTGCTAGAGATCTCGGACTAGCGGGAGTTACAATGAGCAGTCTCTTC
NA,NA,TRBV4-2,TRBJ2-1,CASSQDTGSGNEQFF,TGTGCCAGCAGCCAAGACACCGGGAGTGGGAATGAGCAGTTCTTC
NA,NA,TRBV6-6,TRBJ1-3,CASSYRTEGNTIYF,TGTGCCAGCAGTTACCGGACAGAAGGAAACACCATATATTTT
NA,NA,TRBV5-1,TRBJ1-1,CASSLDQPGQSGTEAFF,TGCGCCAGCAGCTTGGACCAGCCGGGTCAGTCAGGGACTGAAGCTTTCTTT
NA,NA,TRBV6-2/TRBV6-3,TRBJ2-5,CASSESWGETQYF,TGTGCCAGCAGTGAATCCTGGGGAGAGACCCAGTACTTC
TRBD2,medium-sized,TRBV10-2,TRBJ2-7,CASSETSGRSYEQYF,TGCGCCAGCAGTGAAACTAGCGGGAGGTCCTACGAGCAGTACTTC
TRBD2,NA,TRBV28,TRBJ2-2,CARPRLAGGPDGELFF,TGTGCCAGGCCGAGACTAGCGGGAGGGCCAGACGGGGAGCTGTTTTTT
TRBD2,medium-sized,TRBV9,TRBJ2-3,CASSQLADTQYF,TGTGCCAGCAGCCAACTAGCGGATACGCAGTATTTT
NA,many,TRBV7-2,TRBJ2-2,CASSLASGNTGELFF,TGTGCCAGCAGCTTAGCGTCGGGGAACACCGGGGAGCTGTTTTTT
TRBD2,NA,TRBV7-3,TRBJ2-2,CASSSLADNTGELFF,TGTGCCAGCAGCTCACTAGCGGATAACACCGGGGAGCTGTTTTTT
NA,NA,TRBV5-1,TRBJ1-2,CASSLRTNVGGYTF,TGCGCCAGCAGCTTGAGGACCAACGTGGGCGGCTACACCTTC
NA,few,TRBV7-6,TRBJ2-2,CASSSGTPETGELFF,TGTGCCAGCAGCTCCGGGACGCCCGAGACCGGGGAGCTGTTTTTT
TRBD1,many,TRBV12-5,TRBJ1-1,CASGTYRGNTEAFF,TGTGCTAGTGGAACGTACAGGGGTAACACTGAAGCTTTCTTT
TRBD2,NA,TRBV9,TRBJ2-3,CASSVGSGSVADTQYF,TGTGCCAGCAGCGTCGGTAGCGGGAGTGTCGCAGATACGCAGTATTTT
NA,many,TRBV29-1,TRBJ2-7,CSVESGGARSYEQYF,TGCAGCGTTGAATCAGGAGGGGCGAGGTCCTACGAGCAGTACTTC
TRBD1,medium-sized,TRBV29-1,TRBJ1-1,CSVEGQGPEGTEAFF,TGCAGCGTTGAGGGACAGGGCCCCGAGGGGACTGAAGCTTTCTTT
NA,NA,TRBV28,TRBJ1-3,CASSLSVRGRGTIYF,TGTGCCAGCAGTTTATCGGTGCGGGGTCGTGGCACCATATATTTT
TRBD2,NA,TRBV6-1,TRBJ2-7,CASSSGGTSYEQYF,TGTGCCAGCAGTAGCGGGGGGACTTCCTACGAGCAGTACTTC
NA,NA,TRBV6-2/TRBV6-3,TRBJ2-3,CASRGGIGTDTQYF,TGTGCCAGCAGAGGGGGTATTGGCACAGATACGCAGTATTTT
NA,many,TRBV19,TRBJ2-7,CASSSRRVGYEQYF,TGTGCCAGCTCTTCCCGGCGGGTGGGCTACGAGCAGTACTTC
NA,NA,TRBV6-6,TRBJ1-2,CASSEEGTVYGYTF,TGTGCCAGCAGTGAAGAGGGGACTGTTTATGGCTACACCTTC
TRBD1,NA,TRBV20-1,TRBJ1-4,CSAGQGVREKLFF,TGCAGTGCTGGACAGGGGGTTCGGGAAAAACTGTTTTTT
NA,NA,TRBV6-1,TRBJ1-5,CASSESYSNQPQHF,TGTGCCAGCAGTGAAAGCTATAGCAATCAGCCCCAGCATTTT
NA,NA,TRBV6-1,TRBJ2-3,CASSDQAGGRRTDTQYF,TGTGCCAGCAGTGATCAGGCTGGGGGGCGACGCACAGATACGCAGTATTTT
TRBD1,NA,TRBV11-2,TRBJ2-5,CASSRRTGGGETQYF,TGTGCCAGCAGCAGAAGGACAGGGGGCGGAGAGACCCAGTACTTC
TRBD2,NA,TRBV3-1,TRBJ2-7,CASGLAGRSYEQYF,TGTGCCAGCGGACTAGCGGGACGCTCCTACGAGCAGTACTTC
NA,NA,TRBV29-1,TRBJ2-7,CSVRAPLPNPYEQYF,TGCAGCGTTCGAGCACCGCTCCCTAACCCCTACGAGCAGTACTTC